This TCR beta chain stems from a study of beta chain features in type 1 diabetes. As for the study in general: Analysis included roughly 100 million sorted cells drawn from all samples.

Sequenced material consisted of expressed TCRB transcripts (all of the isolated RNA was reverse transcribed). For naive, central memory and regulatory T cell samples, reads averaged roughly 3.6 million. TCRdb keeps only in-frame clones here, not all; method: immunoSEQ multiplex PCR. The data contain around 290,000 clones, approximately 8% of them seen just once; the ten biggest clones take up more than 1%. After removal of 3 bases from V and 9 bases from J, the junction contained 9 bases not matched to a gene. This CDR3 is built from 16 residues. The V gene's germline CDR1 is KGHSH and CDR2 LQKENI. The chain recombines TRBV18 with TRBJ2-1, with TRBD2 matching over 12 bases. Sequenced material: central memory CD4+ T cells from blood. The receptor was isolated from a woman aged 18-29 years in good health. The DNA of the CDR3 is TGTGCCAGCTCACCCATCGGACTAGCGGGAATAGGTGAGCAGTTCTTC. This translates into CASSPIGLAGIGEQFF. The full variable domain, with the rest looked up from reference TRBV18 and TRBJ2-1, is NAGVMQNPRHLVRRRGQEARLRCSPMKGHSHVYWYRQLPEEGLKFMVYLQKENIIDESGMPKERFSAEFPKEGPSILRIQQVVRGDSAAYFCASSPIGLAGIGEQFFGPGTRLTVL.